These 25 T cell receptor beta chains were sequenced from one sample in a study of T cell repertoires in cytomegalovirus infection. One entry per CDR3 protein, called by TCRdb with MiXCR from the reads. The table records about 250,000 distinct CDR3 sequences, under 8.5% of them present only once. Sequencing was done on a sample of PBMCs. Receptors originate from a human donor in good health (CMV status not recorded). Some clones in this sample may be carry-over from other donors' samples.

The sample holds a few counts of this clonotype. The chain employs TRBV20-1 and TRBJ1-1, with a weak D call TRBD1 (5 bases). Trimming shortened V by 3 bases and J by 7 bases, and 15 bases separated the two germline ends. The CDR3 consists of 13 residues. The V gene's germline CDR1 is DFQATT and CDR2 SNEGSKA (reference sequence). The CDR3 bases are TGCAGTGCTAGCCCCGGGACGATGGGTGAAGCTTTCTTT. Its protein product is CSASPGTMGEAFF.

Many counts were recorded for this clonotype. The chain is built from TRBV7-2 and TRBJ2-3; TRBD2 is a possible D gene (5 bases). Germline CDR1 reads SGHTA; CDR2 reads FQGNSA. Trimming cost V 3 bases and J 2 bases, with 12 bases left between them. The CDR3 runs 15 residues. CDR3 bases: TGTGCCAGCAGCTTCGATGCGGGTTACACAGATACGCAGTATTTT. Amino acid sequence: CASSFDAGYTDTQYF. Together with reference TRBV7-2 and TRBJ2-3, the CDR3 gives the full variable domain: GAGVSQSPSNKVTEKGKDVELRCDPISGHTALYWYRQSLGQGLEFLIYFQGNSAPDKSGLPSDRFSAERTGGSVSTLTIQRTQQEDSAVYLCASSFDAGYTDTQYFGPGTRLTVL.

The sample holds many counts of this clonotype. The rearrangement links TRBV5-4 to TRBJ2-1; tentatively, D is TRBD1 or TRBD2 (5 bases each). The CDR3 spans 17 residues. Germline loops: CDR1 SGHNT, CDR2 YYREEE (reference sequence). V was pared by 6 bases and J by 1 base, with 20 bases between. CDR3 nucleotide sequence: TGTGCCAGCACCCCCGGGCTACTCAGGGAGTCCTACAATGAGCAGTTCTTC. It is translated as CASTPGLLRESYNEQFF.

This clonotype was found many times. This chain joins TRBV6-2 or TRBV6-3 and TRBJ2-7, with 9 bases aligning to TRBD1. V gave up 0 bases and J gave up 6 bases; unmatched junction bases: 3. CDR3 length: 14 residues. Germline CDR1 is MNHEY and CDR2 is SVGEGT. The CDR3 here is CASSYSGQGSEQYF. In DNA, the CDR3 is TGTGCCAGCAGTTACTCGGGACAGGGCTCCGAGCAGTACTTC.

In this sample, this clonotype turned up many times. V gene TRBV7-2 combines with J gene TRBJ1-1, with TRBD1 matching 7 bases. The CDR3 consists of 16 residues. V lost 2 bases to trimming and J lost 4 bases; unmatched junction nucleotides: 10. Per the germline V gene, CDR1 is SGHTA and CDR2 is FQGNSA. The CDR3 DNA reads TGTGCCAGCAGCTTATTAACAGGGGCGGGTCGCACTGAAGCTTTCTTT. Encoded protein: CASSLLTGAGRTEAFF.

Many counts were recorded for this clonotype. The V gene is TRBV7-6, the J gene TRBJ2-7; the D gene is possibly TRBD1 (6 bases). From germline, CDR1 is SGHVS and CDR2 FNYEAQ. V was pared by 1 base and J by 0 bases, with 16 bases between. The CDR3 is 17 amino acids. This CDR3 is CASSLVADRRSSYEQYF. In DNA, the CDR3 is TGTGCCAGCAGCTTAGTAGCTGACAGGAGGAGCTCCTACGAGCAGTACTTC.

This clonotype was recorded many times. V usage is TRBV14 and J usage is TRBJ2-4; the D gene could be TRBD1 or TRBD2 (5 bases each). The germline CDR1 and CDR2 sequences are SGHDN and FVKESK. The CDR3 loop spans 20 amino acids. The germline V and J ends were trimmed by 4 bases and 0 bases, with 25 bases remaining between them. The chain's CDR3 is CASSPGPRSGFNVAKNIQYF. The CDR3 bases are TGTGCCAGCAGCCCGGGACCCAGGTCGGGCTTTAATGTAGCCAAAAACATTCAGTACTTC.

This clonotype was counted ten times or more. This chain links TRBV19 with TRBJ2-7; 9 nucleotides match TRBD1. The CDR3 is 15 amino acids. V lost 6 bases, J lost 4 bases, and 10 bases stayed unmatched. Germline-derived CDR1 and CDR2 are LNHDA and SQIVND (reference sequence). CDR3 sequence: CASSVGPGQGYEQYF. The CDR3 nucleotides are TGTGCCAGTAGCGTTGGTCCGGGACAGGGTTACGAGCAGTACTTC. Using reference TRBV19 and TRBJ2-7 for the parts outside the CDR3, the full variable domain is DGGITQSPKYLFRKEGQNVTLSCEQNLNHDAMYWYRQDPGQGLRLIYYSQIVNDFQKGDIAEGYSVSREKKESFPLTVTSAQKNPTAFYLCASSVGPGQGYEQYFGPGTRLTVT.

The chain carries TRBV2 and TRBJ2-4; the D gene is possibly TRBD2 (6 bases). The V end was cut by 0 bases, the J end by 0 bases, with 15 bases between. CDR3 length: 18 amino acids. Germline CDR1 and CDR2: SNHLY and FYNNEI. The CDR3 reads CASSEAGLAWLAKNIQYF. The CDR3 DNA reads as TGTGCCAGCAGTGAAGCGGGCCTAGCGTGGTTAGCCAAAAACATTCAGTACTTC.

This clonotype was seen only a few times. This rearrangement joins TRBV20-1 to TRBJ1-1; 7 positions agree with TRBD1. This CDR3 has 13 amino acids. Germline V CDR1 and CDR2: DFQATT, SNEGSKA (reference sequence). The trim removed 1 base at V and 4 bases at J, leaving 3 bases unmatched. The CDR3 loop is CSARVAGGTEAFF. In nucleotides, the CDR3 is TGCAGTGCTAGAGTGGCAGGGGGCACTGAAGCTTTCTTT.

This clonotype was seen repeatedly, ten times or more. The chain is built from TRBV7-9 and TRBJ2-7; D is uncertain. The germline CDR1 and CDR2 sequences are SEHNR and FQNEAQ (reference sequence). The length of the CDR3 is 14 residues. Trimming shortened V by 2 bases and J by 0 bases, and 8 bases separated the two germline ends. The CDR3 region is CASSLREPSYEQYF. The DNA of the CDR3 is TGTGCCAGCAGCTTACGTGAGCCCTCCTACGAGCAGTACTTC.

This clonotype was observed many times. V usage is TRBV7-2 and J usage is TRBJ2-1; no clear D gene. The CDR3 is 11 residues long. V shed 6 bases and J shed 9 bases, with 9 bases lying between them. Looked up from germline, CDR1 is SGHTA and CDR2 is FQGNSA. CDR3 loop: CASRNDVEQFF. DNA of the CDR3: TGTGCCAGCAGGAACGACGTTGAGCAGTTCTTC.

The table lists this clonotype with many counts. The chain carries TRBV20-1 and TRBJ1-2; D ambiguous. The CDR3 covers 16 residues. Trimming cost V 0 bases and J 4 bases, with 18 bases left between them. Looked up from germline, CDR1 is DFQATT and CDR2 is SNEGSKA (reference sequence). The CDR3 protein is CSARDPPTNYRYGYTF. DNA of the CDR3: TGCAGTGCTAGAGATCCCCCGACCAACTACCGCTATGGCTACACCTTC.

This clonotype appeared many times. The rearrangement links TRBV13 to TRBJ1-1, with a possible D match to TRBD1 (6 bases). The CDR3 totals 13 residues. In germline, CDR1 is PRHDT, CDR2 FYEKMQ (reference sequence). V dropped 5 bases and J dropped 4 bases, with 11 bases sitting between them. This chain's CDR3 is CASSQYRATEAFF. The DNA for the CDR3 is TGTGCCAGCAGCCAATACAGGGCCACTGAAGCTTTCTTT.

This clonotype was seen ten or more times. This rearrangement joins TRBV20-1 to TRBJ2-7, with D perhaps assigned TRBD1 or TRBD2 (5 bases each). The V gene lost 1 base and the J gene lost 5 bases, with 15 bases spanning the gap. Germline CDR1 and CDR2: DFQATT and SNEGSKA (reference sequence). This CDR3 region has 14 residues. In DNA form, the CDR3 reads TGCAGTGCTAGAGTGGTGGCAGGGAGTCACGAGCAGTACTTC. This sequence encodes CSARVVAGSHEQYF.

This clonotype was recorded many times. The V and J genes are TRBV7-2 and TRBJ2-7, with no clear D. Germline V CDR1 and CDR2: SGHTA, FQGNSA. Trimming removed 5 bases at V and 3 bases at J, with 17 bases between. The CDR3 loop spans 15 amino acids. The CDR3 region is CASSTQGRADYEQYF. CDR3 sequence (DNA): TGTGCCAGCAGCACCCAAGGCCGTGCGGACTACGAGCAGTACTTC.

Details on this clonotype: A much larger clone differs from this one at a single base, so this may be a read error. The V gene is TRBV20-1, the J gene TRBJ1-6, with D perhaps TRBD1 (5 bases). Germline values: CDR1 DFQATT, CDR2 SNEGSKA (reference sequence). The CDR3 spans 16 residues. CDR3 region: CSAPLGGSSYNSPPHF. The DNA of the CDR3 is TGCAGTGCCCCCCTCGGGGGAAGCTCCTATAATTCACCCCCCCACTTT.

This clonotype was seen at least ten times. The CDR3: CAISEGTTIGEKLFF. The CDR3 nucleotides are TGTGCCATCAGTGAGGGGACAACTATTGGTGAAAAACTGTTTTTT. The rearrangement uses TRBV10-3 and TRBJ1-4, with TRBD1 as a possible D gene (6 bases). Germline V lookup: CDR1 ENHRY, CDR2 SYGVKD. The germline V and J ends were trimmed by 2 bases and 7 bases, with 14 bases remaining between them. The CDR3 consists of 15 residues.

This clonotype came up many times. V gene TRBV7-2 combines with J gene TRBJ2-7; a possible D gene is TRBD1 (6 bases). CDR1 is SGHTA, CDR2 FQGNSA, per germline. Between the trimmed V and J ends, which lost 2 bases and 3 bases, there was a span of 11 bases. CDR3 length: 14 residues. As DNA, the CDR3 is TGTGCCAGCAGCTTATCAGGACAGAACTACGAGCAGTACTTC. Its protein is CASSLSGQNYEQYF.

This clonotype was seen repeatedly, ten times or more. The CDR3 spells CASSSSSASSYNEQFF. For the CDR3, the DNA is TGTGCCAGCAGCTCGTCTAGCGCCAGCTCCTACAATGAGCAGTTCTTC. The chain uses TRBV7-6 and TRBJ2-1; maybe TRBD2 (6 bases). Deletions cut 4 bases from V and 0 bases from J, with 13 bases between. Germline values: CDR1 SGHVS, CDR2 FNYEAQ. The CDR3 totals 16 residues.

This clonotype was detected many times. This sequence joins TRBV15 and TRBJ2-3, with D possibly being TRBD1 (6 bases). The CDR3 is 14 amino acids. Looked up from germline, CDR1 is LNHNV and CDR2 is YYDKDF (reference sequence). The V gene lost 5 bases and the J gene lost 2 bases, with 11 bases spanning the gap. CDR3 loop: CATSPQGSTDTQYF. CDR3 bases: TGTGCCACCAGCCCCCAGGGGTCCACAGATACGCAGTATTTT. Combining the CDR3 with reference TRBV15 and TRBJ2-3 gives the whole variable domain DAMVIQNPRYQVTQFGKPVTLSCSQTLNHNVMYWYQQKSSQAPKLLFHYYDKDFNNEADTPDNFQSRRPNTSFCFLDIRSPGLGDTAMYLCATSPQGSTDTQYFGPGTRLTVL.

This clonotype occurred many times. The V and J genes are TRBV9 and TRBJ2-1; TRBD2 might be the D (6 bases). Trimming removed 4 bases at V and 4 bases at J, with 15 bases between. This CDR3 is 15 amino acids long. Germline-derived CDR1 and CDR2 are SGDLS and YYNGEE. The CDR3 DNA sequence: TGTGCCAGCAGCCCTCAGGGAGGACTTTACAATGAGCAGTTCTTC. Its translation is CASSPQGGLYNEQFF.

This clonotype was recorded many times. The chain recombines TRBV7-2 with TRBJ2-2; tentatively, D is TRBD1 (8 bases). V was shortened by 1 base and J by 0 bases, with 21 bases between the two germline ends. Germline CDR1 and CDR2: SGHTA and FQGNSA. The CDR3 runs to 20 residues. The CDR3 loop is CASSLGRDRTSLSNTGELFF. Written as DNA, the CDR3 is TGTGCCAGCAGCTTAGGTCGGGACAGGACTAGTCTTTCGAACACCGGGGAGCTGTTTTTT.

This clonotype came up a few times. The rearrangement joins TRBV29-1 to TRBJ2-5; no clear D. Per the germline V gene, CDR1 is SQVTM and CDR2 is ANQGSEA. V was cut by 8 bases and J by 2 bases, with 6 bases left in between. The CDR3 spans 10 residues. CDR3 DNA sequence: TGCAGCTCGCGACAAGAGACCCAGTACTTC. It codes for CSSRQETQYF. The whole variable domain, remainder taken from reference TRBV29-1 and TRBJ2-5, is SAVISQKPSRDICQRGTSLTIQCQVDSQVTMMFWYRQQPGQSLTLIATANQGSEATYESGFVIDKFPISRPNLTFSTLTVSNMSPEDSSIYLCSSRQETQYFGPGTRLLVL.

This clonotype was recorded many times. This chain joins TRBV20-1 and TRBJ1-1; D unclear. In germline, CDR1 is DFQATT, CDR2 SNEGSKA (reference sequence). V lost 6 bases and J lost 1, with 9 bases in between. CDR3 length: 12 amino acids. The CDR3: CSATARNTEAFF. The CDR3 DNA reads TGCAGTGCAACGGCCAGGAACACTGAAGCTTTCTTT.